This T cell receptor beta chain was found in a study of CXCR3-negative and CXCR3-positive naive CD8 T cells. The CDR3 contains 15 residues. Germline V gene lookup returns CDR1 SGHAT and CDR2 FQNNGV. Points on this clonotype: No antigen is known for it.

The authors made the TRB cDNA libraries by 5' RACE using UMI labels. TCRdb reprocessed the 5' RACE reads and reports one entry per CDR3 protein, with no DNA. The data show 2,900 or so distinct CDR3 sequences, and the top ten clones hold roughly 1.5%. Study results and limitations: Naive cells positive for CXCR3 carried more hydrophobic TRB CDR3s than CXCR3-negative ones.

Sequences were obtained from naive CXCR3+ CD8+ T cells from blood. As for subset: CD45RO-CCR7+CD27+CD95- naive CD8+ T cells expressing CXCR3 (TNR3+). The chain uses TRBV11-2 and TRBJ2-5; with no DNA, the TCRdb D assignment of TRBD2 cannot be verified. This TCR came from a human donor in good health. Some clones in this sample may be carry-over from other donors' samples. The CDR3: CASSPAVADQETQYF.